This TCR beta chain originates from a study of blood T cell repertoires in COVID-19. In the study overall: Samples representing acute and convalescent COVID-19 were sourced from the United States, Italy and Spain. PBMCs, B-cell-depleted T cells, or T cells were the source of the cDNA or gDNA that made up the material.

Categorization into cohorts depended on clinical history that participants reported. The CDR3 runs to 13 residues. V shed 5 bases and J 1 base; nucleotides not matched to a gene: 0. Germline values: CDR1 KGHDR, CDR2 SFDVKD. Original processing notes: By means of reference gene primer amplification, nucleated cell counts were estimated. Generated by immunoSEQ multiplex PCR, the TCRdb table keeps only in-frame clones and is missing some. V and J calls plus clone size are reproduced from that table; the DNA served to infer D and trimming. The data hold 380,000 or so clones, with approximately 88% observed a single time.

This TCR was sampled from a woman aged 40 to 49 with acute COVID-19. The sequenced sample consisted of PBMCs or T cells enriched from blood (not recorded which). The chain carries TRBV24-1 and TRBJ2-5; 7 bases are shared with TRBD1. CDR3 protein: CATSGQGQETQYF. The CDR3 DNA reads TGTGCCACCAGTGGACAGGGCCAAGAGACCCAGTACTTC.